Listed below are T cell receptor beta chains from one sample, sequenced in a study of cytomegalovirus exposure and HLA in healthy donors. TCRdb's copy holds only in-frame clones and misses some; the assay was immunoSEQ multiplex PCR. The sample lists about 130,000 clones, roughly 80% occurring once. Sequencing was done on a sample of PBMCs. The receptors were sampled from a female donor in good health and CMV-seronegative. Each CDR3 is given without its conserved first and last residue. Rows give clone size only sometimes, using once, few, many, or a class for an expanded clone.

clone size,CDR3 length,V gene,J gene,CDR3 protein
-,12,TRBV27,TRBJ2-7,ASSLSGRSYEQY
few,15,TRBV10-3,TRBJ2-2,AISDLTGRAGTGELF
-,14,TRBV28,TRBJ2-3,ASSQTGTGDTDTQY
-,14,TRBV4-3,TRBJ2-5,ASSQRLAEMVETQY
few,15,TRBV5-1,TRBJ1-3,ASSLVAGEGSGNTIY
-,12,TRBV5-4,-,ASSDWGGYYEQY
few,11,TRBV29-1,TRBJ1-5,SVAGTGDQPQH
-,11,TRBV2,TRBJ1-5,ASSDDRVQPQH
once,10,TRBV29-1,TRBJ1-4,SAKYSDEKLF
-,16,TRBV7-8,TRBJ2-7,ASSFGQGGTWTFYEQY
-,14,TRBV30,TRBJ2-1,AWSLGTGSGYNEQF
-,16,TRBV27,TRBJ2-1,ASSSLGLKRGSYNEQF
few,11,TRBV10-3,TRBJ1-1,AISERSEIEAF
-,12,TRBV10-3,TRBJ2-3,ATGRDRGLIGQY
-,14,TRBV7-8,-,ASSLGGRQGTYEQY
-,13,TRBV30,TRBJ2-7,ACRQVRGYSYEQY
-,18,TRBV5-4,TRBJ2-6,ASSLAVRSGGISGANVLT
few,13,TRBV10-3,TRBJ2-5,AISVGGGGEETQY
once,13,TRBV2,TRBJ1-2,ASSEEPGGGHGYT
-,13,TRBV9,TRBJ2-7,ASSAGTSRSHEQY
few,12,TRBV2,TRBJ2-3,ASALAGVTDTQY
-,16,TRBV2,TRBJ1-4,ASSEFGTGGWSNEKLF
-,11,TRBV7-7,TRBJ2-5,ASSATSEETQY
-,12,TRBV6-5,TRBJ1-5,ASSYADRDQPQH
-,13,TRBV9,TRBJ2-1,ASSVGRASRNEQF
-,10,TRBV28,TRBJ1-5,ASSLADQPQH
-,12,TRBV7-2,TRBJ1-2,ASSLDRFGYGYT
once,15,TRBV18,TRBJ1-3,ASSPTGQGASGNTIY
-,12,TRBV7-3,TRBJ2-3,ASSPLADTDTQY
-,13,TRBV11-3,TRBJ2-3,ASSFWGGSPDTQY
few,12,TRBV5-5,TRBJ1-2,ASSMPDWMGGYT
-,13,TRBV4-1,TRBJ1-1,ASSHRKAGNTEAF
-,16,TRBV30,TRBJ1-6,AWSLTAHRTGEDSPLH
-,13,TRBV6-4,TRBJ2-3,ASSDSTGGADTQY
once,13,TRBV5-1,TRBJ1-4,ASGQGAFTNEKLF
few,12,TRBV4-3,TRBJ1-2,ASSPLDRARGYT
-,11,TRBV7-2,TRBJ1-4,ASSLGSGEKLF
-,14,TRBV7-9,TRBJ2-5,ASSLEAGTSGNTQY
few,14,TRBV4-2,TRBJ2-1,ASSLNSGTTFNEQF
-,12,TRBV2,TRBJ1-1,ASRIQGAGTEAF
-,13,TRBV5-1,TRBJ2-1,ASSFVGGLYNEQF
-,15,TRBV2,TRBJ2-3,ASRDLYTGSSTDTQY
few,13,TRBV6-5,TRBJ2-7,ASSGGKAGFYEQY
-,15,TRBV4-3,TRBJ2-3,ASSQDLVGVGTDTQY
-,17,TRBV4-3,TRBJ1-4,ASSQDRSEMLATNEKLF
-,14,TRBV5-5,TRBJ2-7,ASSLRGGQGTYEQY
few,13,TRBV11-3,TRBJ2-1,ASSLDVSRVDEQF
-,12,TRBV27,TRBJ2-3,ASQTGGAADTQY
-,16,TRBV27,TRBJ2-1,ASSPGLAAGSSYNEQF
-,12,TRBV14,TRBJ1-2,ASSQDSIPYGYT
-,11,TRBV25-1,TRBJ2-1,ASSKTSYNEQF
-,13,TRBV5-4,TRBJ1-4,ASSGTPGFNEKLF
-,12,TRBV7-9,TRBJ2-7,ASSFGGGSYEQY
-,12,TRBV6-1,TRBJ2-7,ASSGRGSSYEQY
-,13,TRBV6-6,TRBJ2-7,ASSYFSQEPYEQY